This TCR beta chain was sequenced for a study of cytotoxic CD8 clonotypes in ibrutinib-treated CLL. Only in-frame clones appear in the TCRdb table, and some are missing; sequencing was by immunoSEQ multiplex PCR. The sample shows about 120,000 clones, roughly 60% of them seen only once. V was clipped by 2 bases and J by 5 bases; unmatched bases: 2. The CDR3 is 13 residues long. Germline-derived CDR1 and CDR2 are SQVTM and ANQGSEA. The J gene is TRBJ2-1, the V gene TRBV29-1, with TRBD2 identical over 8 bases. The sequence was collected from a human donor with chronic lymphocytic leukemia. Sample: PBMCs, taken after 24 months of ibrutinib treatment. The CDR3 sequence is CSVERGGHNEQFF. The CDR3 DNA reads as TGCAGCGTTGAACGGGGGGGTCACAATGAGCAGTTCTTC.